One and the same sample provided the 15 T cell receptor beta chains below, sequenced in a study of patients and donors after allogeneic stem cell transplantation (dated by TCRdb to the early 2020s). Library preparation was by RT-PCR. The sequencer listed for this sample is NextSeq 550. TCRdb reran the public reads through fastp at Q25 and MiXCR, keeping productive beta chains. Merged by CDR3 protein, the rows form single entries marked with the most common genes and DNA. The sample table contains tens of thousands of distinct CDR3 sequences; only one count was recorded for around 33% of them. The top ten hold over 60% of the sample. Sequenced: blood, either unsorted or a sorted T cell fraction (not recorded which). Every receptor here comes from a human donor who was either an allogeneic HSCT recipient or a stem cell or donor lymphocyte infusion donor (not recorded which). It is not recorded whose cells these are; they may come from a transplant donor.

This rearrangement joins TRBV12-3 or TRBV12-4 to TRBJ2-1; 7 positions agree with TRBD2. The CDR3 sequence is 15 residues long. Trimming at V came to 1 base and at J to 2 bases, leaving 2 bases not matched to a gene. The chain's CDR3 is CASSLGLAAYNEQFF. CDR3 coding DNA: TGTGCCAGCAGTTTAGGACTAGCCGCCTACAATGAGCAGTTCTTC.

J is TRBJ2-1 and V is TRBV7-9; 8 bases map to TRBD1. The V gene end was trimmed by 3 bases and the J gene end by 3 bases; junction bases not matched to a gene: 1. This CDR3 is 14 amino acids long. Per germline, CDR1 SEHNR and CDR2 FQNEAQ (reference sequence). CDR3 amino acids: CASSFGTGYNEQFF. CDR3 in DNA: TGTGCCAGCAGCTTCGGGACAGGCTACAATGAGCAGTTCTTC.

This chain links TRBV12-3 or TRBV12-4 with TRBJ1-5, with 8 bases matching TRBD1. The CDR3 loop spans 15 amino acids. Germline trimming cut 5 bases from V and 5 bases from J; bases unmatched to any gene: 8. The CDR3 DNA reads as TGTGCCAGCAGTCGGACAGGGAGGCGGCATCAGCCCCAGCATTTT. Translated: CASSRTGRRHQPQHF.

CDR3 nucleotides: TGCGCCAGCAGCGGGGATCGAGCCAAAGAGACCCAGTACTTC. Encoded protein: CASSGDRAKETQYF. The chain is built from TRBV5-1 and TRBJ2-5, with D unresolved. V lost 4 bases and J lost 3, with 13 bases in between. The CDR3 covers 14 residues. Germline values: CDR1 SGHRS, CDR2 YFSETQ. The full variable domain, rest sourced from reference TRBV5-1 and TRBJ2-5, is KAGVTQTPRYLIKTRGQQVTLSCSPISGHRSVSWYQQTPGQGLQFLFEYFSETQRNKGNFPGRFSGRQFSNSRSEMNVSTLELGDSALYLCASSGDRAKETQYFGPGTRLLVL.

Only a few counts were recorded for this clonotype. The V and J genes are TRBV2 and TRBJ1-1; D is unclear. The CDR3 is made up of 17 amino acids. CDR1 SNHLY and CDR2 FYNNEI come from the germline V gene. Trimming took off 8 bases at V and 4 bases at J, with 26 bases between the two ends. For the CDR3, the DNA is TGTGCCAGCGCCCTGATGTCGTCGAAGGGTCGGGCCACTGAAGCTTTCTTT. This sequence encodes CASALMSSKGRATEAFF.

This clonotype turned up a few times. The chain joins TRBV12-3 or TRBV12-4 to TRBJ2-1, with D unclear. The CDR3 sequence is 16 residues long. V was trimmed by 3 bases and J by 1 base, leaving 13 bases between them. The CDR3 spells CASSFSLGFSYNEQFF. CDR3 DNA: TGTGCCAGCAGTTTTTCCCTGGGATTTTCCTACAATGAGCAGTTCTTC.

The chain recombines TRBV25-1 with TRBJ1-1; 7 bases fit TRBD1. This CDR3 comprises 14 residues. Germline-derived CDR1 and CDR2 are MGHDK and SYGVNS. The V gene end was trimmed by 7 bases and the J gene end by 1 base; junction bases not matched to a gene: 6. CDR3: CASKPGQQNTEAFF. The DNA of the CDR3 is TGTGCCAGCAAACCGGGACAGCAGAACACTGAAGCTTTCTTT.

This clonotype was found once. V and J are TRBV15 and TRBJ1-1; D is uncertain. This CDR3 contains 14 residues. The germline V and J ends were trimmed by 1 base and 1 base, with 7 bases remaining between them. The germline V gene has CDR1 LNHNV and CDR2 YYDKDF (reference sequence). The CDR3 DNA follows: TGTGCCACCAGCAGAGGTCAGGAGAACACTGAAGCTTTCTTT. Translated, it gives CATSRGQENTEAFF.

The genes are TRBV6-2 or TRBV6-3 and TRBJ2-5; tentatively, D is TRBD1 (5 bases). CDR1 is MNHEY and CDR2 is SVGEGT in the germline V gene. Trimming shortened V by 10 bases and J by 5 bases, and 11 bases separated the two germline ends. The CDR3 totals 11 residues. CDR3 region: CAIGHGETQYF. The CDR3 region has the DNA TGTGCCATCGGACATGGGGAGACCCAGTACTTC.

The chain carries TRBV20-1 and TRBJ2-7, with D possibly TRBD2 on 6 matching bases. V was cut by 1 base and J by 8 bases, with 24 bases left in between. The CDR3 spans 16 residues. The germline gives CDR1 DFQATT, CDR2 SNEGSKA (reference sequence). The CDR3 sequence: CSARGGDAKLGNKQYF. Written as DNA, the CDR3 is TGCAGTGCTAGAGGGGGGGACGCCAAATTGGGGAACAAGCAGTACTTC.

The gene calls are TRBV20-1 and TRBJ2-1, with TRBD2 identical over 12 bases. This CDR3 is 14 amino acids long. V lost 3 bases, J lost 7 bases, and 4 bases stayed unmatched. CDR1 is DFQATT, CDR2 SNEGSKA, per germline (reference sequence). The CDR3 sequence: CSARTSGRLNEQFF. The CDR3 DNA is TGCAGTGCTAGGACTAGCGGGAGATTGAATGAGCAGTTCTTC.

The chain couples TRBV20-1 to TRBJ1-2, with D uncertain. Germline V gene lookup returns CDR1 DFQATT and CDR2 SNEGSKA (reference sequence). Trimming removed 6 bases from V and 6 bases from J, with 11 bases in between. The CDR3 extends over 11 amino acids. CDR3 bases: TGCAGTGCCATATCTTGGGATGGCTACACCTTC. This sequence encodes CSAISWDGYTF.

This chain uses TRBV7-8 with TRBJ2-3; D is possibly TRBD1 (6 bases). V was cut by 5 bases and J by 3 bases, with 12 bases left in between. This CDR3 comprises 14 residues. From germline, CDR1 is SGHVS and CDR2 FQNEAQ. Here the CDR3 reads CASSLRTVTDTQYF. The CDR3 DNA sequence: TGTGCCAGCAGCCTCCGGACAGTTACAGATACGCAGTATTTT.

V is TRBV19 and J is TRBJ1-6, with no clear D. Trimming pared 6 bases from V and 6 bases from J, leaving 21 bases between. CDR1 is LNHDA, CDR2 SQIVND, per germline (reference sequence). This CDR3 is 17 amino acids long. CDR3 nucleotide sequence: TGTGCCAGTAGCCAGCTGGGAGCCCGCCTCTCTAATTCACCCCTCCACTTT. This gives the protein CASSQLGARLSNSPLHF.

Here the CDR3 DNA reads TGCGCCAGCAGCTTGTTTGGTGGGGCGGCTTACACTGAAGCTTTCTTT. Its protein product is CASSLFGGAAYTEAFF. This chain uses TRBV5-1 with TRBJ1-1, with a possible D match to TRBD1 (5 bases). The V gene's germline CDR1 is SGHRS and CDR2 YFSETQ. The CDR3 totals 16 residues. V lost 1 base, J lost 3 bases, and 16 bases lay in between.